Sequencing of this T cell receptor (beta chain) was carried out in a study of T-cell memory formation after mild COVID-19. Findings of the study overall: Mostly located in CM and EM were contracting CD4+ clones, with contracting CD8+ clones located in EMRA.

One entry per CDR3 protein, called by TCRdb with MiXCR from the 5' RACE reads. The sample carries approximately 190,000 distinct CDR3 sequences, roughly 18% recorded once. The V segment lost 4 bases and the J segment 2 bases; nucleotides outside the gene matches: 4. Germline CDR1 and CDR2: MNHNY and SVGAGI (reference sequence). The CDR3 has 14 amino acids. This clonotype was observed a few times. Its antigen is not known. The TCR originated in an adult woman who had mild COVID-19 (a few samples of this study predate the infection). Cell type and time point are not known. The chain combines TRBV6-6 with TRBJ2-7, with TRBD2 matching over 8 bases. Sequenced sample: PBMCs or a T cell subset sorted from them (not recorded which). The CDR3 DNA is TGTGCCAGCAGTTCAGAGCGGGGGCCCTACGAGCAGTACTTC. Its translation: CASSSERGPYEQYF.